The next 24 T cell receptor beta chains were all read from a single sample in a study of blood T cell repertoires in COVID-19. This table comes from immunoSEQ multiplex PCR, and its TCRdb copy is limited to in-frame clones, with some not included. The sample has approximately 54,000 clones; roughly 79% are singletons. Input material: peripheral blood. The receptors here all came from a woman aged 55-69 years with acute or convalescent COVID-19.

The V and J genes are TRBV4-1 and TRBJ1-5; tentatively, D is TRBD1 (6 bases). The germline V gene encodes CDR1 MGHRA and CDR2 YSYEKL. V dropped 7 bases and J dropped 0 bases, with 10 bases sitting between them. The CDR3 is 14 amino acids. CDR3 nucleotides: TGCGCCAGCAACATGGACAGTAGCAATCAGCCCCAGCATTTT. Translated: CASNMDSSNQPQHF.

The rearrangement joins TRBV5-1 to TRBJ2-1; the D gene is possibly TRBD2 (6 bases). The CDR3 covers 15 residues. Looked up from germline, CDR1 is SGHRS and CDR2 is YFSETQ. Trimming took 2 bases from V and 9 from J, leaving 18 bases between them. CDR3 amino acids: CASSFGPTSLGEQFF. CDR3 nucleotides: TGCGCCAGCAGCTTCGGACCTACTAGCTTAGGTGAGCAGTTCTTC.

The chain uses TRBV19 and TRBJ1-1; no clear D. The CDR3 runs 14 residues. The germline V and J ends were trimmed by 1 base and 0 bases, with 6 bases remaining between them. Germline-derived CDR1 and CDR2 are LNHDA and SQIVND (reference sequence). The CDR3 region has the DNA TGTGCCAGTAGTATAGTCCCGTTGAACACTGAAGCTTTCTTT. It is translated as CASSIVPLNTEAFF. Based on the CDR3 plus reference TRBV19 and TRBJ1-1, the full variable domain is DGGITQSPKYLFRKEGQNVTLSCEQNLNHDAMYWYRQDPGQGLRLIYYSQIVNDFQKGDIAEGYSVSREKKESFPLTVTSAQKNPTAFYLCASSIVPLNTEAFFGQGTRLTVV.

The chain couples TRBV7-9 to TRBJ2-5, with TRBD2 matching 7 bases. The CDR3 has 14 amino acids. Germline V gene lookup returns CDR1 SEHNR and CDR2 FQNEAQ (reference sequence). Trimming took 0 bases from V and 5 from J; bases not matched to a gene: 3. The CDR3 region is CASSLAGGMETQYF. In DNA, the CDR3 is TGTGCCAGCAGCTTAGCGGGGGGGATGGAGACCCAGTACTTC.

This chain links TRBV18 with TRBJ2-5, with D unresolved. Between the trimmed V and J ends, which lost 0 bases and 1 base, there was a span of 6 bases. Per germline, CDR1 KGHSH and CDR2 LQKENI. The CDR3 is 14 amino acids. The DNA of the CDR3 is TGTGCCAGCTCACCACCGAACACCCAAGAGACCCAGTACTTC. Protein: CASSPPNTQETQYF.

This clone was detected only a few times. The chain carries TRBV5-4 and TRBJ1-1; TRBD1 is a possible D gene (5 bases). CDR3 size: 13 residues. Germline values: CDR1 SGHNT, CDR2 YYREEE (reference sequence). The V gene lost 0 bases and the J gene lost 10 bases, with 13 bases spanning the gap. The CDR3 region has the DNA TGTGCCAGCAGCTTGGAGTCCCTGGGGGGAGCTTTCTTT. Protein sequence: CASSLESLGGAFF.

The chain combines TRBV7-6 with TRBJ2-1; 7 bases map to TRBD2. CDR3 length: 15 amino acids. J gave up 7 bases and V 5 bases, and 11 bases lay outside the gene matches. CDR1 and CDR2 (germline): SGHVS, FNYEAQ. CDR3 region: CASSTRAGSRNEQFF. CDR3 sequence (DNA): TGTGCCAGCAGCACCCGAGCGGGATCAAGAAATGAGCAGTTCTTC.

The chain employs TRBV7-3 and TRBJ2-2, with 7 bases fitting TRBD2. The CDR3 is made up of 15 amino acids. Germline loops: CDR1 SGHTA, CDR2 FQGTGA. Trimming cost V 5 bases and J 4 bases; bases outside gene matches: 7. In nucleotides, the CDR3 is TGTGCCAGCAGCCCCGGGACTACGGTCACCGGGGAGCTGTTTTTT. This codes for CASSPGTTVTGELFF.

V usage is TRBV11-2 and J usage is TRBJ1-3; D not resolved. Trimming took 7 bases from V and 4 from J, leaving 20 bases between them. This CDR3 spans 16 amino acids. Germline values: CDR1 SGHAT, CDR2 FQNNGV. The CDR3 region is CASTPQRGIRGNTIYF. The CDR3 DNA sequence: TGTGCCAGCACCCCTCAACGAGGGATAAGGGGAAACACCATATATTTT. Combining the CDR3 with reference TRBV11-2 and TRBJ1-3 gives the whole variable domain EAGVAQSPRYKIIEKRQSVAFWCNPISGHATLYWYQQILGQGPKLLIQFQNNGVVDDSQLPKDRFSAERLKGVDSTLKIQPAKLEDSAVYLCASTPQRGIRGNTIYFGEGSWLTVV.

In its sample, this clone was seen once. This chain joins TRBV6-1 and TRBJ2-7, with 7 bases lining up with TRBD2. Germline loops: CDR1 MNHNS, CDR2 SASEGT. Losses at the gene ends were 3 bases for V and 3 bases for J; bases not matched to a gene: 14. This CDR3 contains 17 residues. CDR3 DNA sequence: TGTGCCAGCAGTGAGGGGGGGTCCAGAGGGGCGCTCTACGAGCAGTACTTC. This sequence encodes CASSEGGSRGALYEQYF.

This clone has just a few counts. The chain is built from TRBV5-3 and TRBJ1-6, with 8 nucleotides matching TRBD1. TRBV5-3 is designated an ORF whose function remains uncertain. The J segment lost 9 bases and the V segment lost 4 bases, leaving 6 bases of the junction unmatched. This CDR3 has 14 amino acids. The CDR3, as DNA: TGTGCCAGAAGCGTTGGACAGGGTAGTTCACCCCTCCACTTT. Translation gives CARSVGQGSSPLHF.

This chain uses TRBV9 with TRBJ1-1; D is ambiguous. Trimming took 0 bases from V and 7 from J, leaving 16 bases between them. The CDR3 is 15 residues long. Germline CDR1 SGDLS, CDR2 YYNGEE. The CDR3, as DNA: TGTGCCAGCAGCGTAGGAGCTAGGTCGAGCTATGAAGCTTTCTTT. It codes for CASSVGARSSYEAFF.

The J gene is TRBJ2-2, the V gene TRBV19; 8 bases align to TRBD1. The V gene's germline CDR1 is LNHDA and CDR2 SQIVND (reference sequence). The CDR3 extends over 15 amino acids. With 4 bases clipped from V and 7 bases from J, the junction kept 8 bases outside the gene matches. The CDR3 DNA reads as TGTGCCAGTAGTACAGGGGGCGCGTACCTCGGGGAGCTGTTTTTT. This sequence encodes CASSTGGAYLGELFF.

The J gene is TRBJ1-5, the V gene TRBV7-8; D is possibly TRBD1 (6 bases). The CDR3 covers 14 residues. In germline, CDR1 is SGHVS, CDR2 FQNEAQ. The V gene lost 4 bases and the J gene lost 5 bases, with 12 bases spanning the gap. CDR3 sequence: CASSYLQGDQPQHF. Written as DNA, the CDR3 is TGTGCCAGCAGCTACCTACAGGGAGATCAGCCCCAGCATTTT.

V usage is TRBV29-1 and J usage is TRBJ2-2, with TRBD2 as a possible D gene (7 bases). CDR3 length: 17 amino acids. The V gene lost 1 base and the J gene lost 1 base, with 16 bases spanning the gap. Germline V CDR1 and CDR2: SQVTM, ANQGSEA. The CDR3: CSVEGVGGRRNTGELFF. In DNA form, the CDR3 reads TGCAGCGTTGAAGGGGTCGGGGGGCGGAGGAACACCGGGGAGCTGTTTTTT.

This chain uses TRBV5-1 with TRBJ2-7, with 7 bases that match TRBD1. After removal of 0 bases from V and 0 bases from J, the junction contained 3 bases not matched to a gene. CDR3 length equals 15 residues. Germline CDR1 and CDR2: SGHRS and YFSETQ. The chain's CDR3 is CASSLADRPSYEQYF. The CDR3 nucleotides are TGCGCCAGCAGCTTGGCGGACAGGCCCTCCTACGAGCAGTACTTC.

The V and J genes are TRBV9 and TRBJ1-1; D remains ambiguous. Germline CDR1 SGDLS, CDR2 YYNGEE. Trimming shortened V by 3 bases and J by 11 bases, and 14 bases separated the two germline ends. The CDR3 has 12 amino acids. The CDR3 loop reads CASSAAEDTAFF. CDR3 bases: TGTGCCAGCAGCGCAGCGGAAGATACGGCTTTCTTT.

The J gene is TRBJ1-5, the V gene TRBV27, with D possibly matching TRBD1 (5 bases). Germline values: CDR1 MNHEY, CDR2 SMNVEV (reference sequence). The CDR3 totals 18 residues. The germline V and J ends were trimmed by 1 base and 8 bases, with 24 bases remaining between them. CDR3 nucleotides: TGTGCCAGCAGTTTATTTGGATCCGGGGGAGGTTATTCTAAGCCCCAGCATTTT. Translation: CASSLFGSGGGYSKPQHF.

This clone is a singleton in its sample. The J gene is TRBJ1-4, the V gene TRBV9, with a weak D call TRBD1 (5 bases). Trimming took 0 bases from V and 5 from J, leaving 8 bases between them. The CDR3 has 14 residues. Germline V gives CDR1 SGDLS, CDR2 YYNGEE. CDR3 nucleotide sequence: TGTGCCAGCAGCGTAGGGGGCGGAAATGAAAAACTGTTTTTT. The encoded protein is CASSVGGGNEKLFF.

The chain joins TRBV11-3 to TRBJ2-2; 7 positions agree with TRBD1. The CDR3 loop spans 16 amino acids. The trim removed 1 base at V and 3 bases at J, leaving 5 bases unmatched. The V gene's germline CDR1 is SGHNT and CDR2 YENEEA. CDR3 protein: CASSLAHGQDTGELFF. The CDR3 nucleotides read TGTGCCAGCAGCTTAGCTCACGGACAGGACACCGGGGAGCTGTTTTTT. The full variable domain, its missing parts supplied by reference TRBV11-3 and TRBJ2-2, is EAGVVQSPRYKIIEKKQPVAFWCNPISGHNTLYWYLQNLGQGPELLIRYENEEAVDDSQLPKDRFSAERLKGVDSTLKIQPAELGDSAVYLCASSLAHGQDTGELFFGEGSRLTVL.

This clone appeared once. This chain connects TRBV3-1 (or the pseudogene TRBV3-2) to TRBJ2-5; D is undetermined. The CDR3 totals 13 residues. V was clipped by 1 base and J by 5 bases, with 8 bases between them. Per germline, CDR1 LGHDT and CDR2 YNNKEL (reference sequence). CDR3 region: CASSQGSAETQYF. In DNA form, the CDR3 reads TGTGCCAGCAGCCAAGGCAGCGCGGAGACCCAGTACTTC.

The chain links TRBV6-5 to TRBJ1-6; D may be TRBD1 (6 bases). The ends were cut back, 6 bases at V and 10 bases at J, with 16 bases in the middle. The CDR3 is 14 residues long. Germline CDR1 reads MNHEY; CDR2 reads SVGAGI. The CDR3 region is CASSLANRESPLHF. The CDR3 nucleotides read TGTGCCAGCAGCCTCGCAAACAGGGAATCACCCCTCCACTTT.

The rearrangement uses TRBV28 and TRBJ1-2; D is uncertain. The CDR3 runs to 11 residues. The ends were cut back, 11 bases at V and 4 bases at J, with 11 bases in the middle. Looked up from germline, CDR1 is MDHEN and CDR2 is SYDVKM. This chain's CDR3 is CAGGGSYGYTF. The CDR3 nucleotides read TGTGCCGGCGGTGGCAGCTATGGCTACACCTTC.

The V call is TRBV29-1, the J call TRBJ2-5; 7 bases are shared with TRBD2. The length of the CDR3 is 15 residues. Germline CDR1 is SQVTM and CDR2 is ANQGSEA. Germline trimming cut 4 bases from V and 2 bases from J; bases unmatched to any gene: 10. DNA of the CDR3: TGCAGCGTTGGGGGAGGGTCCGAGGATCAAGAGACCCAGTACTTC. It encodes CSVGGGSEDQETQYF.